The rows below give T cell receptor beta chains drawn from one sample of a study of blood T cell repertoires in COVID-19. The data were produced by immunoSEQ multiplex PCR, yet TCRdb's version contains in-frame clones alone and is incomplete. The profile shows 140,000 to 150,000 clones, roughly 90% of them singletons. Sequenced material: peripheral blood. The receptor set was obtained from a human donor in a cohort sampled during active COVID-19. Both conserved end residues are part of each CDR3. Fields, in order: V gene, J gene, D gene, clone size, CDR3 DNA, CDR3 protein. A D gene is named only where the DNA matches it firmly. A clone size is listed for some rows: how often the clone was seen (once, few, many), or a class if it is expanded.

TRBV5-1,TRBJ2-2,TRBD1,NA,TGCGCCAGCAGCCTGACGACAGGGGCGAACACCGGGGAGCTGTTTTTT,CASSLTTGANTGELFF
TRBV5-6,TRBJ2-1,TRBD1,NA,TGTGCCAGCAGTCGTACCGACAGGGGCCTTAACAATGAGCAGTTCTTC,CASSRTDRGLNNEQFF
TRBV29-1,TRBJ1-1,NA,NA,TGCAGCGTTGGCTCGGGGAACACTGAAGCTTTCTTT,CSVGSGNTEAFF
TRBV11-1,TRBJ1-5,NA,NA,TGTGCCAGCAGCCCTAGTGTTGGTCAGCCCCAGCATTTT,CASSPSVGQPQHF
TRBV6-2/TRBV6-3,TRBJ1-2,NA,NA,TGTGCCAGCAGTAGAACACCCTATGGCTACACCTTC,CASSRTPYGYTF
TRBV6-5,TRBJ1-5,NA,NA,TGTGCCAGCAGCCCGACAAGCTCCAACTATCAGCCCCAGCATTTT,CASSPTSSNYQPQHF
TRBV19,TRBJ1-2,NA,NA,TGTGCCAGTAGAAGATATAACGAAGTAAGGGCGAGGGATGGCTACACCTTC,CASRRYNEVRARDGYTF
TRBV4-2,TRBJ2-5,TRBD2,NA,TGTGCCAGCAGCCAAGGGCGGGGGCTAGCGGGGATCCAAGAGACCCAGTACTTC,CASSQGRGLAGIQETQYF
TRBV19,TRBJ2-5,TRBD1,once,TGTGCCAGTAGTATATTAGGGACAGGGGGCGCGGAGACCCAGTACTTC,CASSILGTGGAETQYF
TRBV28,TRBJ2-3,NA,NA,TGTGCCAGCAGCCACAGACGACGCATCGATACGCAGTATTTT,CASSHRRRIDTQYF
TRBV6-2/TRBV6-3,TRBJ1-1,TRBD1,few,TGTGCCAGCAGTTACCTACTAGGATCAGGGGGCCTGAACACTGAAGCTTTCTTT,CASSYLLGSGGLNTEAFF
TRBV5-8,TRBJ1-5,NA,once,TGTGCCAGCAGTACCCCGGGGGGCCCCAATCAGCCCCAGCATTTT,CASSTPGGPNQPQHF
TRBV27,TRBJ2-1,TRBD2,NA,TGTGCCAGCAGTTCCTATACTAGCGGGAGGGATAATGAGCAGTTCTTC,CASSSYTSGRDNEQFF
TRBV30,TRBJ2-7,NA,once,TGTGCCTGGAGTGACGTAGCCCCTACGAAGCAGTACTTC,CAWSDVAPTKQYF
TRBV19,TRBJ1-4,NA,NA,TGTGCCAGTAGTTGGGGGGGGCCGGCTGAAAAACTGTTTTTT,CASSWGGPAEKLFF
TRBV6-2/TRBV6-3,TRBJ2-1,NA,NA,TGTGCCAGCAGTATAGCGGACATCAATGAGCAGTTCTTC,CASSIADINEQFF
TRBV7-2,TRBJ2-1,NA,NA,TGTGCCAGCAGCTTAGGGAGGGCCTTGAACAATGAGCAGTTCTTC,CASSLGRALNNEQFF
TRBV7-9,TRBJ2-7,NA,once,TGTGCCAGCAGCTTACGGGCAGGGTTGAACGAGCAGTACTTC,CASSLRAGLNEQYF
TRBV18,TRBJ1-6,TRBD1,NA,TGTGCCAGCTCACGCTATCTCGCCGCAGGGGGCAATTCACCCCTCCACTTT,CASSRYLAAGGNSPLHF
TRBV28,TRBJ1-2,NA,NA,TGTGCCAGCAGTACGGACAAGGGGCTGGGCTATGGCTACACCTTC,CASSTDKGLGYGYTF
TRBV18,TRBJ2-3,TRBD2,few,TGTGCCAGCTCAGCACTAGCGGGAGACACAGATACGCAGTATTTT,CASSALAGDTDTQYF
TRBV6-6,TRBJ1-6,NA,NA,TGTGCCAGCAGTTACACTACGTCCTCACCCCTCCACTTT,CASSYTTSSPLHF
TRBV6-5,TRBJ1-1,NA,NA,TGTGCCAGCACCAGGGACACCCGAGCGAACACTGAAGCTTTCTTT,CASTRDTRANTEAFF
TRBV2,TRBJ2-1,NA,NA,TGTGCCAGCACATCCTACAATGAGCAGTTCTTC,CASTSYNEQFF
TRBV4-1,TRBJ2-7,TRBD1,NA,TGCGCCAGCAGCCTACCCGGACAGGGATTCTACGAGCAGTACTTC,CASSLPGQGFYEQYF
TRBV5-1,TRBJ2-1,TRBD2,NA,TGCGCCAGCAAAGGGACTAGCGGGAGTTCCTACAATGAGCAGTTCTTC,CASKGTSGSSYNEQFF
TRBV19,TRBJ1-5,NA,NA,TGTGCCAGTAGTATAGTCGCAGGGGTTCTACAACGCAATCAGCCCCAGCATTTT,CASSIVAGVLQRNQPQHF
TRBV6-2/TRBV6-3,TRBJ2-1,TRBD2,NA,TGTGCCAGCAGACCTAGCGGGGCCCAGAGTGAGCAGTTCTTC,CASRPSGAQSEQFF
TRBV18,TRBJ2-7,NA,few,TGTGCCAGCTCACCAAGACAGTTCGACGGCGAGCAGTACTTC,CASSPRQFDGEQYF
TRBV19,TRBJ1-4,TRBD1,NA,TGTGCCAGTACCTTGACAGGGGTGGGTGAAAAACTGTTTTTT,CASTLTGVGEKLFF
TRBV20-1,TRBJ1-2,NA,NA,TGCAGTGCTGCAGGGGTCTATGGCTACACCTTC,CSAAGVYGYTF
TRBV5-4,TRBJ2-7,NA,NA,TGTGCCAGCAGCTTGTCACCGTCGGGGGAGCAGTACTTC,CASSLSPSGEQYF
TRBV28,TRBJ2-1,TRBD2,NA,TGTGCCAGCAGCACAACTAGCGGGAGTGTCAATGAGCAGTTCTTC,CASSTTSGSVNEQFF
TRBV28,TRBJ1-5,NA,NA,TGTGCCAGCAGTTTATCTGCGGGTTATAGCAATCAGCCCCAGCATTTT,CASSLSAGYSNQPQHF
TRBV30,TRBJ1-2,NA,once,TGTGCCTGGAGCTTTGACCGCGGGTATGGCTACACCTTC,CAWSFDRGYGYTF
TRBV4-2,TRBJ2-5,NA,NA,TGTGCCAGCAGCCAACAACTAGATTTAGCGGAGACCCAGTACTTC,CASSQQLDLAETQYF
TRBV6-4,TRBJ2-2,TRBD2,NA,TGTGCCAGCAGTGCGACTAGCGAAACCGGGGAGCTGTTTTTT,CASSATSETGELFF
TRBV5-1,TRBJ2-6,NA,NA,TGCGCCAGCAGCTTGGCACAGCGGCGCCACTCTGGGGCCAACGTCCTGACTTTC,CASSLAQRRHSGANVLTF
TRBV28,TRBJ1-2,NA,NA,TGTGCCAGCAGCTCCGACAGTGATTATGGCTACACCTTC,CASSSDSDYGYTF
TRBV6-2/TRBV6-3,TRBJ1-2,TRBD1,NA,TGTGCCAGCAGTCCCCGGGACAGGGGGTACTTCGGCTACACCTTC,CASSPRDRGYFGYTF
TRBV4-3,TRBJ2-1,TRBD2,NA,TGCGCCAGCAGCCAAGAGGGGGGAGGGAGCAATGAGCAGTTCTTC,CASSQEGGGSNEQFF
TRBV6-5,TRBJ1-2,TRBD1,NA,TGTGCCAGCAGTTACGACAGGGGGGCCTATGGCTACACCTTC,CASSYDRGAYGYTF
TRBV2,TRBJ2-7,TRBD1,NA,TGTGCCAGCAGTGAAGGTACAGGGGTAACCTACGAGCAGTACTTC,CASSEGTGVTYEQYF
TRBV11-2,TRBJ2-5,NA,NA,TGTGCCAGCAGCTTACAACAGCAAGAGACCCAGTACTTC,CASSLQQQETQYF
TRBV6-1,TRBJ2-7,NA,NA,TGTGCCAGCAGTGAAGTAGGGACTCTAAACTACGAGCAGTACTTC,CASSEVGTLNYEQYF
TRBV5-1,TRBJ2-1,NA,NA,TGCGCCAGCAGCTTTGGGGCAGACAACAATGAGCAGTTCTTC,CASSFGADNNEQFF
TRBV2,TRBJ1-1,TRBD1,NA,TGTGCCAGCAGGGTTCCCGGGACAGGGGAGAACGTGAACACTGAAGCTTTCTTT,CASRVPGTGENVNTEAFF
TRBV6-2/TRBV6-3,TRBJ2-7,NA,NA,TGTGCCAGCAGTTACGGGACTCCCCACCACGAGCAGTACTTC,CASSYGTPHHEQYF
TRBV4-2,TRBJ2-7,TRBD1,NA,TGTGCCAGCAGCCAAGCACCCGGGACAGACCTCTCCTACGAGCAGTACTTC,CASSQAPGTDLSYEQYF
TRBV11-2,TRBJ1-6,NA,NA,TGTGCCAGCAGTCGGGGCTCCTATAATTCACCCCTCCACTTT,CASSRGSYNSPLHF
TRBV7-8,TRBJ2-1,NA,NA,TGTGCCAGCAGCTTAAACGCGGGTAACTCCTACAATGAGCAGTTCTTC,CASSLNAGNSYNEQFF
TRBV28,TRBJ2-1,TRBD2,NA,TGTGCCAGCAGGACCACTAGCGGTGACTACAATGAGCAGTTCTTC,CASRTTSGDYNEQFF
TRBV7-2,TRBJ2-1,NA,NA,TGTGCCAGCAGCACAACGCCCTCATCCTACAATGAGCAGTTCTTC,CASSTTPSSYNEQFF
TRBV7-2,TRBJ1-5,NA,NA,TGTGCCAGCAGCCAACAGGGATGGAATCAGCCCCAGCATTTT,CASSQQGWNQPQHF
TRBV6-6,TRBJ2-7,NA,NA,TGTGCCAGCAGGGAGCAGGACAGCTCCTACGAGCAGTACTTC,CASREQDSSYEQYF
TRBV5-4,TRBJ2-3,NA,NA,TGTGCCAGCAGCCCCCCTCAGTCGAACACAGATACGCAGTATTTT,CASSPPQSNTDTQYF
TRBV4-3,TRBJ2-2,TRBD1,NA,TGCGCCAGCAGCCAAGATATCTCCTTCGCGGGACAGGCTAACACCGGGGAGCTGTTTTTT,CASSQDISFAGQANTGELFF
TRBV5-1,TRBJ1-1,NA,NA,TGCGCCAGCAGCTTGAATAGTAACACTGAAGCTTTCTTT,CASSLNSNTEAFF